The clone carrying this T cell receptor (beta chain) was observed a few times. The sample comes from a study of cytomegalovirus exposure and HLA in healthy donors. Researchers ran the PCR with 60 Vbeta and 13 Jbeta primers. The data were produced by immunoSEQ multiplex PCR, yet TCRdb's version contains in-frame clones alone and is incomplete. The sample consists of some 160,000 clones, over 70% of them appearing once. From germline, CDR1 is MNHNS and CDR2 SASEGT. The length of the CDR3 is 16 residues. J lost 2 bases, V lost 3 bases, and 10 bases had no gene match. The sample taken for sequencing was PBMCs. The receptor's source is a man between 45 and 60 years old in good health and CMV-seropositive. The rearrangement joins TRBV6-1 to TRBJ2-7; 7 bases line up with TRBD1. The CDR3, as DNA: TGTGCCAGCAGTGAGACCCCGGACCAGGGGGCCTACGAGCAGTACTTC. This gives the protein CASSETPDQGAYEQYF.